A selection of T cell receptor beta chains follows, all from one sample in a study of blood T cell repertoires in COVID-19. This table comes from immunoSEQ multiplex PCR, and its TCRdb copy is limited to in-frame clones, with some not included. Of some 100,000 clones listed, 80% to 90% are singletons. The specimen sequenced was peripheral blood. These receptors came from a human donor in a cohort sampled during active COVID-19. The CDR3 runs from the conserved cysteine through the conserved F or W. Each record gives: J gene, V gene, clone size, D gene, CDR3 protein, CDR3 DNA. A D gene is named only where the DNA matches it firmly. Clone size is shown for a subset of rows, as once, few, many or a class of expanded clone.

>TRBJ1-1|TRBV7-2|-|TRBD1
CASSTPGQGVNTEAFF
TGTGCCAGCAGCACCCCGGGACAGGGGGTGAACACTGAAGCTTTCTTT
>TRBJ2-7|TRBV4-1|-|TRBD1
CASSQPGQGAYEQYF
TGCGCCAGCAGCCAACCGGGACAGGGGGCCTACGAGCAGTACTTC
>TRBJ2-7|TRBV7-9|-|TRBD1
CASSPMDRGSSYEQYF
TGTGCCAGCAGCCCGATGGACAGGGGGTCATCCTACGAGCAGTACTTC
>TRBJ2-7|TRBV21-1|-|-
CASSLGRNSYEQYF
TGTGCCAGCAGCCTCGGGAGGAACTCCTACGAGCAGTACTTC
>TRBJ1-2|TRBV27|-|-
CASSRGQLSYGYTF
TGTGCCAGCAGTCGAGGACAGTTGAGCTATGGCTACACCTTC
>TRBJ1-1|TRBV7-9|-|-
CASSPALFEEAFF
TGTGCCAGCAGCCCTGCACTCTTTGAGGAAGCTTTCTTT
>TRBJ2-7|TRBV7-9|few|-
CASSLSLVGEQYF
TGTGCCAGCAGCTTATCGCTAGTAGGCGAGCAGTACTTC
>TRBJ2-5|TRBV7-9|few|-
CASRGQGGMETQYF
TGTGCCAGCAGGGGGCAAGGGGGAATGGAGACCCAGTACTTC
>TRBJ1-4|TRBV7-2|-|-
CASSLSGNLYEKLFF
TGTGCCAGCAGCTTATCAGGGAACCTCTATGAAAAACTGTTTTTT
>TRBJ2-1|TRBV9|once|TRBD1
CASSPGVGTGNNEQFF
TGTGCCAGCAGCCCGGGGGTCGGGACAGGTAACAATGAGCAGTTCTTC
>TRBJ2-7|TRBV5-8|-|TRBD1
CASSLATGVAYEQYF
TGTGCCAGCAGCCTAGCGACAGGGGTAGCGTACGAGCAGTACTTC
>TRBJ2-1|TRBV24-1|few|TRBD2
CATSDPSGGAHEQFF
TGTGCCACCAGTGATCCTAGCGGGGGGGCCCATGAGCAGTTCTTC
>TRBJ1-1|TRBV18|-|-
CASSPSDGAFF
TGTGCCAGCTCACCGAGCGACGGGGCTTTCTTT
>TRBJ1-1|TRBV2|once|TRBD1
CASRPDRARNTEAFF
TGTGCCAGCAGGCCGGACAGGGCTCGCAACACTGAAGCTTTCTTT
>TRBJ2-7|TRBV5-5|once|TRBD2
CASSSPRGDYYEQYF
TGTGCCAGCAGCTCCCCACGGGGGGATTACTACGAGCAGTACTTC
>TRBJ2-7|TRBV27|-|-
CASSFAQGSYEQYF
TGTGCCAGCAGTTTTGCACAGGGCTCCTACGAGCAGTACTTC
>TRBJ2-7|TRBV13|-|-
CASSLYRGESSYEQYF
TGTGCCAGCAGCTTATATCGCGGCGAGAGCTCCTACGAGCAGTACTTC
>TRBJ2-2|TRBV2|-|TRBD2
CASSGSGGTIIPLGFF
TGTGCCAGCAGCGGCAGCGGGGGGACCATTATCCCATTAGGGTTTTTT
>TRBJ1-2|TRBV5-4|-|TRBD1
CASSPGQGNSYGYTF
TGTGCCAGCAGCCCGGGACAGGGGAATTCCTATGGCTACACCTTC
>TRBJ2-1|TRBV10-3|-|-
CAISKGSYYNEQFF
TGTGCCATCAGTAAGGGGTCCTACTACAATGAGCAGTTCTTC
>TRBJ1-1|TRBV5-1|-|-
CASSLGKQVNTEAFF
TGCGCCAGCAGCTTGGGAAAACAGGTGAACACTGAAGCTTTCTTT
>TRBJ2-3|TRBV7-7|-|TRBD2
CASSPYRGGGTDTQYF
TGTGCCAGCAGTCCTTATCGCGGGGGGGGAACAGATACGCAGTATTTT
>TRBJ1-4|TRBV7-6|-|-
CASSSRSGAHEKLFF
TGTGCCAGCAGCTCCCGGTCAGGGGCACACGAAAAACTGTTTTTT
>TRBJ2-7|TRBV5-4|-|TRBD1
CASSSDRGRYEQYF
TGTGCCAGCAGCTCCGACAGGGGGCGTTACGAGCAGTACTTC
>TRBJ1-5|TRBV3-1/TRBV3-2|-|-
CASSDTGDNQPQHF
TGTGCCAGCAGCGATACAGGAGACAATCAGCCCCAGCATTTT
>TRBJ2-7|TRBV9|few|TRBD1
CASSLRDREFGEQYF
TGTGCCAGCAGCCTCCGGGACAGGGAATTCGGCGAGCAGTACTTC
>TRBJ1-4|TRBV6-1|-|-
CASSEWGRKGEKLFF
TGTGCCAGCAGTGAATGGGGCAGGAAAGGAGAAAAACTGTTTTTT
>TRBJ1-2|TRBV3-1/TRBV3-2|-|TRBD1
CASSQILTGIYGYTF
TGTGCCAGCAGCCAAATCCTGACAGGGATCTATGGCTACACCTTC
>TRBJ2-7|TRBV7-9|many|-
CASSLAASSSYEQYF
TGTGCCAGCAGCTTAGCGGCGTCTAGCTCCTACGAGCAGTACTTC
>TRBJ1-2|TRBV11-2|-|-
CASSSIQGSDGYTF
TGTGCCAGCAGCTCAATCCAGGGGAGCGATGGCTACACCTTC
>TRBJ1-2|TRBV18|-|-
CASSPDGVYGYTF
TGTGCCAGCTCACCTGACGGGGTCTATGGCTACACCTTC
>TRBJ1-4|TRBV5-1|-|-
CASSRDMNEKLFF
TGCGCCAGCAGTCGGGACATGAACGAAAAACTGTTTTTT
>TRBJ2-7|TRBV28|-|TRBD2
CASSSQREGLTYEQYF
TGTGCCAGCAGTTCTCAGCGGGAGGGCCTAACCTACGAGCAGTACTTC
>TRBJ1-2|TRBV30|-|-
CAWSVVPGGGYTF
TGTGCCTGGAGTGTAGTTCCCGGCGGTGGCTACACCTTC
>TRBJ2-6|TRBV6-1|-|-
CASSETAGANVLTF
TGTGCCAGCAGTGAGACTGCTGGGGCCAACGTCCTGACTTTC
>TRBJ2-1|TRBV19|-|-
CASSIRGSYNEQFF
TGTGCCAGTAGTATCCGGGGTTCCTACAATGAGCAGTTCTTC
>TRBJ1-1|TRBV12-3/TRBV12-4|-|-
CASSLWGQAFF
TGTGCCAGCAGTTTATGGGGGCAAGCTTTCTTT
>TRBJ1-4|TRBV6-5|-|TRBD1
CASRKGQPNEKLFF
TGTGCCAGCAGGAAGGGACAGCCTAATGAAAAACTGTTTTTT
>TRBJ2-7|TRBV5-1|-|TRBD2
CASSFLAGPYEQYF
TGCGCCAGCAGCTTCCTAGCGGGTCCCTACGAGCAGTACTTC
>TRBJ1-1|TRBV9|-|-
CASSPREGGTNTEAFF
TGTGCCAGCAGCCCCCGAGAGGGAGGGACGAACACTGAAGCTTTCTTT
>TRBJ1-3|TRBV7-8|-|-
CASSLGTVGNTIYF
TGTGCCAGCAGCTTAGGAACAGTTGGAAACACCATATATTTT
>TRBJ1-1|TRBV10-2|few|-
CASKEQGNTEAFF
TGCGCCAGCAAAGAGCAGGGGAACACTGAAGCTTTCTTT
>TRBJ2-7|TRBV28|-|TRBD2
CASSVAGLYEQYF
TGTGCCAGCAGTGTAGCGGGCTTATACGAGCAGTACTTC
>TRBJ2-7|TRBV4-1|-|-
CASSREGQGAGNEQYF
TGCGCCAGCAGCCGGGAGGGTCAGGGGGCCGGGAACGAGCAGTACTTC
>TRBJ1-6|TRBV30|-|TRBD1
CAWSVGTGRAPLHF
TGTGCCTGGAGTGTAGGGACAGGGAGGGCACCCCTCCACTTT
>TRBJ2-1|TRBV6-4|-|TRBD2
CASSDSTRDKTVAGAYNEQFF
TGTGCCAGCAGTGACTCCACAAGGGACAAGACCGTAGCGGGAGCATACAATGAGCAGTTCTTC
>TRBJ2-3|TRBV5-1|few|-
CASSLTEGSTDTQYF
TGCGCCAGCAGCCTTACAGAAGGAAGCACAGATACGCAGTATTTT
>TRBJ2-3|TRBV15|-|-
CATSRDFSRANTQYF
TGTGCCACCAGCAGAGATTTCAGCAGGGCCAATACGCAGTATTTT
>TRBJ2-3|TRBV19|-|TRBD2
CASSIPSGGTDTQYF
TGTGCCAGTAGTATCCCTAGCGGAGGCACAGATACGCAGTATTTT
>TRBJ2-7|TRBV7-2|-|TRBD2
CASSLEPSGYYEQYF
TGTGCCAGCAGCTTAGAACCTAGCGGCTACTACGAGCAGTACTTC
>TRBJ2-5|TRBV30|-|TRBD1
CAWMRGQIQETQYF
TGTGCCTGGATGAGGGGACAGATACAAGAGACCCAGTACTTC
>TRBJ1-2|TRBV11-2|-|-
CASSLVQKTRYGYTF
TGTGCCAGCAGCTTAGTTCAGAAAACCCGCTATGGCTACACCTTC
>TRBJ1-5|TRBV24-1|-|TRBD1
CATSDRRGQGARQPQHF
TGTGCCACCAGTGATCGGAGAGGGCAGGGGGCGCGTCAGCCCCAGCATTTT
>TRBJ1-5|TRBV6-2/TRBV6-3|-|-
CASSYWRDNQPQHF
TGTGCCAGCAGTTATTGGAGGGACAATCAGCCCCAGCATTTT
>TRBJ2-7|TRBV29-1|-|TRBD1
CSIAGDRGRREQYF
TGCAGCATCGCCGGGGACAGGGGTCGACGGGAGCAGTACTTC
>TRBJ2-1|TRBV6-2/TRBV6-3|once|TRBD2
CASSSGRGYNEQFF
TGTGCCAGCAGTTCAGGGAGGGGCTACAATGAGCAGTTCTTC
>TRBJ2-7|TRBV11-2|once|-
CASSNTGHEQYF
TGTGCCAGCAGCAATACAGGGCACGAGCAGTACTTC